A selection of T cell receptor beta chains follows, all from one sample in a study of identical twins. TCRdb redid the calling of the 5' RACE reads with MiXCR, one entry per CDR3 protein. The data show 400,000 to 650,000 distinct CDR3 sequences, about 20% seen once. These data also formed part of another study, on T cells expressing NK-cell markers.

Sequenced input: CD4+ T cells sorted from blood. The receptors originated from a woman younger than 30 in good health. Each CDR3 is given with its conserved first and last residue. A D gene is named only where the DNA matches it firmly. For some rows the clone size is stated as once, few or many, or as a class when expanded; others skip it.

>TRBV12-3/TRBV12-4|few|TRBJ1-5|-
CASSAQTGGNQPQHF
TGTGCCAGCAGTGCCCAAACGGGTGGGAATCAGCCCCAGCATTTT
>TRBV6-2/TRBV6-3|-|TRBJ2-1|-
CASSRRDFSYNEQFF
TGTGCCAGCAGCCGCCGGGACTTCTCCTACAATGAGCAGTTCTTC
>TRBV5-1|few|TRBJ2-3|TRBD1
CASSLGTGTTDTQYF
TGCGCCAGCAGCTTGGGGACAGGGACAACAGATACGCAGTATTTT
>TRBV6-2/TRBV6-3|-|TRBJ2-1|-
CASSYSKSEQFF
TGTGCCAGCAGTTACTCTAAGAGTGAGCAGTTCTTC
>TRBV20-1|few|TRBJ1-6|-
CSARHEGRNNSPLHF
TGCAGTGCTAGACACGAGGGGCGGAATAATTCACCCCTCCACTTT
>TRBV4-3|few|TRBJ2-7|-
CASSQRSGNEQYF
TGCGCCAGCAGCCAGCGCTCAGGGAACGAGCAGTACTTC
>TRBV7-3|-|TRBJ1-1|-
CASSRPGVSEAFF
TGTGCCAGCAGCCGTCCGGGGGTTTCTGAAGCTTTCTTT
>TRBV20-1|-|TRBJ1-4|TRBD1
CSARVGGGGEKLFF
TGCAGTGCTAGAGTTGGAGGGGGCGGTGAAAAACTGTTTTTT
>TRBV2|-|TRBJ1-6|-
CASSEAGGRSPLHF
TGTGCCAGCAGTGAAGCGGGGGGGCGTTCACCCCTCCACTTT
>TRBV19|once|TRBJ2-3|-
CASRADGSTDTQYF
TGTGCCAGTAGGGCGGACGGATCCACAGATACGCAGTATTTT
>TRBV20-1|few|TRBJ2-7|-
CSASGGRTYEQYF
TGCAGTGCTAGCGGGGGGCGCACCTACGAGCAGTACTTC
>TRBV20-1|-|TRBJ2-5|-
CSAGVVETQYF
TGCAGTGCGGGGGTAGTGGAGACCCAGTACTTC
>TRBV24-1|few|TRBJ1-2|TRBD1
CATSDSRQGRGYTF
TGTGCCACCAGTGATTCGAGACAGGGACGTGGCTACACCTTC
>TRBV5-1|few|TRBJ2-5|TRBD1
CASSLGGTEETQYF
TGCGCCAGCAGCTTGGGGGGGACAGAAGAGACCCAGTACTTC
>TRBV29-1|-|TRBJ2-6|-
CSVESQWGANVLTF
TGCAGCGTTGAAAGCCAGTGGGGGGCCAACGTCCTGACTTTC
>TRBV20-1|many|TRBJ2-3|-
CSASNAVTTDTQYF
TGCAGTGCTAGTAACGCGGTAACCACAGATACGCAGTATTTT
>TRBV10-3|-|TRBJ2-7|TRBD1
CAISPGTGLPYEQYF
TGTGCCATCAGTCCCGGGACAGGGTTACCTTACGAGCAGTACTTC
>TRBV7-8|few|TRBJ2-1|-
CASSLKPGGQISSYNEQFF
TGTGCCAGCAGCTTAAAGCCAGGAGGCCAAATCAGCTCCTACAATGAGCAGTTCTTC
>TRBV9|few|TRBJ2-3|TRBD2
CASSVGPFTSGEIDTQYF
TGTGCCAGCAGCGTAGGCCCATTTACTAGCGGGGAAATAGATACGCAGTATTTT
>TRBV10-1|-|TRBJ1-3|-
CASSPFNTIYF
TGCGCCAGCAGTCCCTTCAACACCATATATTTT
>TRBV18|-|TRBJ1-3|-
CASSPTRENTIYF
TGTGCCAGCTCACCAACGCGGGAAAACACCATATATTTT
>TRBV20-1|few|TRBJ1-1|-
CSVRRLQNTEAFF
TGCAGCGTAAGGCGGCTACAGAACACTGAAGCTTTCTTT